Sequencing of this T cell receptor (beta chain) was carried out in a study of shared clonotypes between healthy human individuals (dated by TCRdb to about 2020). Regarding the study in general: A few men and a couple of women, aged 18 to 49 years, made up the cohort. Per donor, three plates each were used for CD4 naive and CD4 memory, two for CD8 naive, and one for CD8 memory. Different laboratories and diverse techniques were used to prepare libraries and sequence TCR repertoires, to increase sequencing depth and limit assay-specific biases. The study deeply sequenced blood TCR repertoires of five healthy adults to estimate repertoire size and the extent of clonotype sharing between individuals. Per donor, leukapheresis produced somewhere between about 0.9 and 9 billion PBMCs.

Beyond this particular receptor, the publication reports: Sampling was restricted to blood, and TCR repertoires in tissue are likely to differ from TCR repertoires in blood. Larger estimated clonotype richness was generally found for naive subsets than for memory subsets. The small number of donors limited the genetic and exposure-history diversity represented. Pairwise subsampling led to the expectation that sequencing depth would affect the degree of clonotype sharing among donors. Rarefaction of sorted-subset datasets indicated incomplete sequencing despite the large sequencing depth. Sharing across a handful of donors was observed for approximately 5% of naive CD4, less than 4% of naive CD8, 2% to 2.5% of memory CD4, and about 0.39% of memory CD8 clonotypes. Compared with non-shared clonotypes, the clonotypes found in all four sorted-subset donors had higher generation probabilities.

Turning to this clone: Its target antigen remains unknown. No per-base quality is available; no much larger clone lies one base away. Other DNA sequences in the sample encode the same CDR3.

From V the trimming removes 3 bases and from J it removes 2 bases, while the gene matches leave 3 bases of the junction unaccounted for. Reading from cysteine to phenylalanine, the CDR3 counts 13 amino acids. Of the read, only the CDR3 DNA is kept; its 39 bases are in frame from base 1. Sequences GTSNPN (CDR1) and SVGIG (CDR2) are obtained from the germline V gene (reference sequence). The donors were healthy, HIV-negative adults who had no recently reported acute infections or vaccinations. All donors were Caucasian adults living in Nashville, Tennessee, USA. CD4+ T cells were enriched by magnetic negative selection; naive cells were then positively selected on CD45RA, and the negative fraction formed the memory subset. Blood was obtained by leukapheresis, after which PBMCs were separated by Ficoll-Histopaque density gradient centrifugation and cryopreserved in liquid nitrogen vapor phase. Analytical flow cytometry was used to check the purity and quantity of every magnetically sorted T cell population. Each sorted fraction had its genomic DNA isolated and then quantified by UV absorbance on a Nanodrop 2000c.

TCR CDR3 regions were amplified from genomic DNA by multiplex PCR using the deep immunoSEQ assay. For each cell subset, the extracted genomic DNA was distributed evenly across all wells of several immunoSEQ 96-well plates, and each plate served as one replicate. For sorted subsets, each replicate PCR was loaded with 200 ng genomic DNA, equivalent to 25,000 to 35,000 T cell genomes. Purified libraries were measured with a Qubit 3.0 fluorometer, size-checked on a Bioanalyzer 2100, and measured again with the KAPA Library Quantification kit. Each immunoSEQ 96-well plate was sequenced on its own single-read 150-cycle Illumina NextSeq 550 flow cell. As for the authors' bioinformatics: Because the immunoSEQ output held only junctional sequences and lacked quality scores, the filtering could not match the filtering applied to full-length reads. To assign V/J genes and CDR3, sequences were annotated against IMGT germline references using PyIR, a Python wrapper for IgBLAST v1.9. Reads with weak V/J assignments (E-value above 1e-6), missing CDR3, stop codons, out-of-frame junctions, or ambiguous translated residues were removed. V3J clonotypes were defined as sequences sharing the same inferred V gene, J gene, and CDR3 amino acid sequence. To compute the percentage overlap between repertoires, the number of shared unique clonotypes was divided by the size of the smaller repertoire. Three approaches were used to assess repertoire richness: RTK rarefaction, the Chao1 estimator, and Recon v2.1 estimates of unobserved clonotypes. OLGA was used to compute generation probabilities for all TCRbeta clonotypes that the gDNA method yielded from a handful of donors. TCRdb holds this immuneACCESS table with in-frame rearrangements only. Some clones are missing; in checked studies, unresolved V genes explain under half, and the rest has no known cause. V and J calls and clone size are given by that table; D and trimming were obtained from the DNA. Counted in this sample were a few million clones; roughly 93% of them appeared once. The top ten hold about 0.37% of the sample.

The receptor comes from a man in his late teens or twenties in good health. Some clones in this sample may be carry-over from other donors' samples. The chain is made from TRBV30 and TRBJ2-7, and TRBD2 matches 8 of the central bases. The sequencing sample was made of naive CD4+ T cells from PBMCs. The cell subset or site label corresponds to: CD45RA+ positively selected. The nucleotide sequence reads as follows: TGTGCCTGGAGCACGGGACTAGCCTACGAGCAGTACTTC. This translates into CAWSTGLAYEQYF.